The 7 T cell receptor beta chains presented below share a single source sample, sequenced in a study of shared clonotypes between healthy human individuals. The assay was immunoSEQ multiplex PCR, and TCRdb's table has in-frame clones only and misses some. The profile covers 800,000 to 1,200,000 clones, with about 80% appearing a single time and approximately 0.56% taken by the ten largest. The sequenced material came from memory CD4+ T cells from PBMCs. Described subset: CD45RA-negative fraction. The receptors originated from a young man in good health. Some clones in this sample may be carry-over from other donors' samples.

This clone was seen just once. This chain uses TRBV7-6 with TRBJ2-2; the D is unclear. The length of the CDR3 is 13 residues. V was trimmed by 1 base and J by 5 bases, leaving 5 bases between them. Looked up from germline, CDR1 is SGHVS and CDR2 is FNYEAQ. The DNA for the CDR3 is TGTGCCAGCAGCTTAGTACGGACCGGGGAGCTGTTTTTT. Protein: CASSLVRTGELFF.

The chain combines TRBV7-2 with TRBJ2-7; 7 bases map to TRBD2. Germline V CDR1 and CDR2: SGHTA, FQGNSA. This CDR3 has 19 amino acids. V lost 5 bases, J lost 2 bases, and 21 bases stayed unmatched. In DNA, the CDR3 is TGTGCCAGCAGCCCACCCAACCCCTACGGTAGCGGGCGTACCTACGAGCAGTACTTC. Its protein is CASSPPNPYGSGRTYEQYF.

Concerning this clone itself: A junction end diverges from the germline sequence, so it may reflect a read error. This chain joins TRBV7-2 and TRBJ2-5; D unclear. The CDR3 length is 14 residues. Looked up from germline, CDR1 is SGHTA and CDR2 is FQGNSA. The CDR3 DNA follows: TGTGCCAGCAGCTTAGTTTTTGTCGGTGGCACCCCGGACTTC. This encodes CASSLVFVGGTPDF.

The rearrangement links TRBV4-3 to TRBJ1-2; TRBD1 is a possible D gene (6 bases). V shed 0 bases and J shed 8 bases, with 16 bases lying between them. Looked up from germline, CDR1 is LGHNA and CDR2 is YSLEER. The CDR3 is 15 residues long. The CDR3 DNA reads as TGCGCCAGCAGCCAAGACTCGTGGCAGGGGTACGGCTACACCTTC. It codes for CASSQDSWQGYGYTF.

The V and J genes are TRBV6-1 and TRBJ1-1, with TRBD1 as a possible D gene (5 bases). Germline CDR1 reads MNHNS; CDR2 reads SASEGT. The CDR3 runs 14 residues. V dropped 7 bases and J dropped 2 bases, with 14 bases sitting between them. Here the CDR3 DNA reads TGTGCCAGCACCCTCATGGGGCCTAACACTGAAGCTTTCTTT. Translation gives CASTLMGPNTEAFF.

In its sample, this clone was seen a few times. The sample has other DNA sequences that encode this CDR3 too. V gene TRBV18 combines with J gene TRBJ1-4, with 9 positions matching TRBD1. The CDR3 covers 13 residues. With 3 bases clipped from V and 8 bases from J, the junction kept 1 base outside the gene matches. Per germline, CDR1 KGHSH and CDR2 LQKENI. The CDR3 region is CASSPDRGEKLFF. The CDR3 region has the DNA TGTGCCAGCTCACCGGACAGGGGAGAAAAACTGTTTTTT. The whole variable domain, remainder taken from reference TRBV18 and TRBJ1-4, is NAGVMQNPRHLVRRRGQEARLRCSPMKGHSHVYWYRQLPEEGLKFMVYLQKENIIDESGMPKERFSAEFPKEGPSILRIQQVVRGDSAAYFCASSPDRGEKLFFGSGTQLSVL.

This rearrangement joins TRBV11-2 to TRBJ2-1; 10 bases are a match to TRBD2. The germline V gene has CDR1 SGHAT and CDR2 FQNNGV. The V and J ends lost 2 bases and 10 bases, in that order; junction bases with no gene match: 11. This CDR3 spans 16 amino acids. DNA for the CDR3: TGTGCCAGCAGCTTACTTAGCGGGAGGCTTATTAGGGAGCAGTTCTTC. As protein: CASSLLSGRLIREQFF.